A selection of T cell receptor beta chains follows, all from one sample in a study of patients and donors after allogeneic stem cell transplantation. TCRdb re-derived calls from the RT-PCR reads in MiXCR, one entry per CDR3 protein. This table has 100,000 to 130,000 distinct CDR3 sequences, approximately 35% appearing once. The sequencing sample was made of blood, either unsorted or a sorted T cell fraction (not recorded which). The receptors were sampled from a human donor who was either an allogeneic HSCT recipient or a stem cell or donor lymphocyte infusion donor (not recorded which). It is not recorded whose cells these are; they may come from a transplant donor. Each CDR3 is given with its conserved first and last residue. D genes are given only for firm matches. Size is stated for part of the rows, as once, few or many counts, or as a class when the clone is expanded.

clone_size: few; d_call: -; j_call: TRBJ1-2; v_call: TRBV27; cdr3_aa: CASSLDRSVGYTF; cdr3_nt: TGTGCCAGCAGTTTAGACAGGTCCGTGGGCTACACCTTC
clone_size: once; d_call: TRBD1; j_call: TRBJ2-3; v_call: TRBV10-3; cdr3_aa: CAIRTGTDTQYF; cdr3_nt: TGTGCCATCAGGACAGGGACAGATACGCAGTATTTT
clone_size: -; d_call: -; j_call: TRBJ2-2; v_call: TRBV4-3; cdr3_aa: CASSQALAANTGELFF; cdr3_nt: TGCGCCAGCAGCCAAGCGTTAGCTGCGAACACCGGGGAGCTGTTTTTT
clone_size: -; d_call: -; j_call: TRBJ2-1; v_call: TRBV6-5; cdr3_aa: CASSYGLGSGYNEQFF; cdr3_nt: TGTGCCAGCAGTTACGGGTTGGGGTCGGGGTACAATGAGCAGTTCTTC
clone_size: few; d_call: -; j_call: TRBJ1-1; v_call: TRBV12-3/TRBV12-4; cdr3_aa: CASTSVWTEAFF; cdr3_nt: TGTGCCAGCACCTCAGTTTGGACTGAAGCTTTCTTT
clone_size: -; d_call: -; j_call: TRBJ1-6; v_call: TRBV7-2; cdr3_aa: CASSLETGSPLHF; cdr3_nt: TGTGCCAGCAGCTTAGAAACGGGGTCACCCCTCCACTTT
clone_size: -; d_call: -; j_call: TRBJ2-1; v_call: TRBV7-2; cdr3_aa: CASSLGGKYNEQFF; cdr3_nt: TGTGCCAGCAGCTTAGGGGGGAAATACAATGAGCAGTTCTTC
clone_size: -; d_call: TRBD1; j_call: TRBJ2-7; v_call: TRBV12-3/TRBV12-4; cdr3_aa: CASSFPPRQGVYEQYF; cdr3_nt: TGTGCCAGCAGTTTCCCACCGCGACAGGGGGTTTACGAGCAGTACTTC
clone_size: few; d_call: -; j_call: TRBJ2-3; v_call: TRBV9; cdr3_aa: CASSVGDADTQYF; cdr3_nt: TGTGCCAGCAGCGTAGGAGACGCGGATACGCAGTATTTT
clone_size: -; d_call: TRBD1; j_call: TRBJ2-5; v_call: TRBV18; cdr3_aa: CASSPPGTVQETQYF; cdr3_nt: TGTGCCAGCTCACCGCCAGGGACAGTCCAAGAGACCCAGTACTTC
clone_size: -; d_call: TRBD2; j_call: TRBJ2-1; v_call: TRBV4-1; cdr3_aa: CASSQDWSSGSGEQFF; cdr3_nt: TGCGCCAGCAGCCAAGATTGGTCTAGCGGGAGCGGGGAGCAGTTCTTC
clone_size: -; d_call: TRBD2; j_call: TRBJ2-2; v_call: TRBV28; cdr3_aa: CASSLWGLAAPGTGELFF; cdr3_nt: TGTGCCAGCAGTTTATGGGGGCTAGCGGCCCCGGGGACCGGGGAGCTGTTTTTT
clone_size: few; d_call: -; j_call: TRBJ1-5; v_call: TRBV28; cdr3_aa: CASSLVSGPNSNQPQHF; cdr3_nt: TGTGCCAGCAGTTTGGTGTCAGGGCCCAATAGCAATCAGCCCCAGCATTTT
clone_size: few; d_call: TRBD1; j_call: TRBJ1-1; v_call: TRBV12-3/TRBV12-4; cdr3_aa: CASTPSRGPTEAFF; cdr3_nt: TGTGCCAGCACCCCCTCCAGGGGGCCTACTGAAGCTTTCTTT
clone_size: -; d_call: -; j_call: TRBJ1-5; v_call: TRBV24-1; cdr3_aa: CATSPGGAGGNQPQHF; cdr3_nt: TGTGCCACCAGCCCAGGAGGGGCTGGTGGCAATCAGCCCCAGCATTTT
clone_size: -; d_call: -; j_call: TRBJ2-1; v_call: TRBV12-3/TRBV12-4; cdr3_aa: CASTPSGAGGTLYNEQFF; cdr3_nt: TGTGCCAGCACTCCCTCGGGGGCGGGCGGGACCCTCTACAATGAGCAGTTCTTC